The next 19 T cell receptor beta chains were all read from a single sample in a study of blood T cell repertoires in COVID-19. TCRdb keeps only in-frame clones here, not all; method: immunoSEQ multiplex PCR. The data hold approximately 250,000 clones, with more than 85% observed a single time. The specimen sequenced was PBMCs or T cells enriched from blood (not recorded which). These receptors all stem from a woman aged 25 to 39 who had recovered from COVID-19.

J is TRBJ2-1 and V is TRBV7-2; 7 nucleotides agree with TRBD2. Germline trimming cut 4 bases from V and 5 bases from J; bases unmatched to any gene: 8. The CDR3 is 15 amino acids. CDR1 is SGHTA, CDR2 FQGNSA, per germline. The CDR3 region is CASSSSGAYHNEQFF. The CDR3 nucleotides are TGTGCCAGCAGCTCTAGCGGTGCTTACCACAATGAGCAGTTCTTC.

The chain carries TRBV18 and TRBJ1-5, with D tentatively TRBD1 (6 bases). V was shortened by 2 bases and J by 3 bases, with 14 bases between the two germline ends. Germline loops: CDR1 KGHSH, CDR2 LQKENI. The CDR3 totals 16 residues. The CDR3 bases are TGTGCCAGCTCACCATCCGACAGGCCCATCAATCAGCCCCAGCATTTT. Translation gives CASSPSDRPINQPQHF.

This rearrangement joins TRBV27 to TRBJ1-2, with 7 bases fitting TRBD1. CDR3 length: 13 residues. The germline CDR1 and CDR2 sequences are MNHEY and SMNVEV (reference sequence). V shed 5 bases, J shed 3 bases, and the junction held 3 bases outside the gene matches. CDR3 amino acids: CASSVDRDYGYTF. The CDR3 nucleotides read TGTGCCAGCAGTGTTGACAGGGACTATGGCTACACCTTC.

The chain joins TRBV4-2 to TRBJ2-7; a weak D match, TRBD1 (5 bases). Deletions cut 1 base from V and 3 bases from J, with 13 bases between. Germline-derived CDR1 and CDR2 are LGHNA and YNFKEQ. This CDR3 has 15 amino acids. The CDR3 spells CASSQGLVTGYEQYF. CDR3 coding DNA: TGTGCCAGCAGCCAAGGTTTAGTTACAGGCTACGAGCAGTACTTC.

The chain couples TRBV19 to TRBJ2-1; a possible D gene is TRBD1 (5 bases). Germline CDR1 reads LNHDA; CDR2 reads SQIVND (reference sequence). V was pared by 8 bases and J by 4 bases, with 21 bases between. CDR3 length: 16 amino acids. The CDR3 region has the DNA TGTGCCAGTGACCGGACATTCCCCTCCAGGTACAATGAGCAGTTCTTC. This sequence encodes CASDRTFPSRYNEQFF.

The sample holds a few counts of this clone. This chain uses TRBV2 with TRBJ1-2; D ambiguous. CDR3 size: 13 residues. Germline lookup yields CDR1 SNHLY and CDR2 FYNNEI. V was trimmed by 3 bases and J by 5 bases, leaving 10 bases between them. CDR3 amino acids: CASSDGGPYGYTF. The CDR3 region has the DNA TGTGCCAGCAGTGACGGAGGGCCTTATGGCTACACCTTC.

The V call is TRBV6-6, the J call TRBJ2-2, with D maybe TRBD1 (6 bases). Germline values: CDR1 MNHNY, CDR2 SVGAGI (reference sequence). The CDR3 spans 21 residues. V was pared by 5 bases and J by 2 bases, with 30 bases between. The CDR3 nucleotides are TGTGCCAGCAGTCCAGCCAGGGGATGGGAAAAGCTTTTCACAAACACCGGGGAGCTGTTTTTT. Translating gives CASSPARGWEKLFTNTGELFF.

This chain joins TRBV7-2 and TRBJ1-6, with TRBD1 matching over 7 bases. The V and J ends lost 4 bases and 8 bases, in that order; junction bases with no gene match: 8. This CDR3 has 15 amino acids. Germline V gene lookup returns CDR1 SGHTA and CDR2 FQGNSA. The CDR3 reads CASSSDRLGDSPLHF. The CDR3 DNA reads as TGTGCCAGCAGCTCGGACAGGCTCGGGGATTCACCCCTCCACTTT.

The V gene is TRBV28, the J gene TRBJ1-2; D possibly corresponds to TRBD1 (5 bases). Trimming took 2 bases from V and 8 from J, leaving 6 bases between them. The V gene's germline CDR1 is MDHEN and CDR2 SYDVKM. This CDR3 region has 11 residues. CDR3 DNA sequence: TGTGCCAGCAGTTTACGGACAGGCTACACCTTC. The encoded protein is CASSLRTGYTF.

V gene TRBV15 combines with J gene TRBJ1-2, with D perhaps TRBD1 (5 bases). The CDR3 has 18 amino acids. Germline V gene sequence: CDR1 LNHNV, CDR2 YYDKDF (reference sequence). V lost 0 bases and J lost 8, with 25 bases in between. CDR3 in DNA: TGTGCCACCAGCAGAGATACTGGGGGATGGCAGGGACTAGACGGCTACACCTTC. It yields the protein CATSRDTGGWQGLDGYTF.

The chain has TRBV28 and TRBJ1-2; TRBD1 matches 8 bases. The germline V gene encodes CDR1 MDHEN and CDR2 SYDVKM. V lost 4 bases and J lost 6; bases outside the gene matches: 7. This CDR3 region has 14 residues. CDR3 in amino acids: CASSSPGQGNGYTF. The CDR3 DNA follows: TGTGCCAGCAGTTCACCCGGACAGGGCAATGGCTACACCTTC.

V usage is TRBV30 and J usage is TRBJ1-1; tentatively, D is TRBD1 (5 bases). CDR3 length: 14 amino acids. The V end lost 4 bases, the J end lost 1 base, and 13 bases lay between the germline ends. CDR1 GTSNPN and CDR2 SVGIG come from the germline V gene (reference sequence). As DNA, the CDR3 is TGTGCCTGGACTTTGGGGGGGAGGAACACTGAAGCTTTCTTT. Its translation is CAWTLGGRNTEAFF.

This rearrangement joins TRBV4-2 to TRBJ2-1; TRBD2 matches 7 bases. V gave up 0 bases and J gave up 8 bases; unmatched junction bases: 10. Germline values: CDR1 LGHNA, CDR2 YNFKEQ. This CDR3 spans 16 amino acids. The DNA of the CDR3 is TGTGCCAGCAGCCAAGAGGGGGTAGCGGGTTTTTATGAGCAGTTCTTC. This codes for CASSQEGVAGFYEQFF.

The chain carries TRBV11-1 and TRBJ1-1; 8 bases line up with TRBD1. The V gene end was trimmed by 2 bases and the J gene end by 5 bases; junction bases not matched to a gene: 10. The length of the CDR3 is 16 residues. In germline, CDR1 is SGHAT, CDR2 FQDESV (reference sequence). The CDR3 region is CASSLQGAQRRTEAFF. The CDR3 DNA follows: TGTGCCAGCAGCTTACAGGGGGCGCAACGGAGGACTGAAGCTTTCTTT.

About this clone itself: The sample has other DNA sequences that encode this CDR3 too. The gene calls are TRBV4-1 and TRBJ2-1; 9 bases match TRBD2. V shed 1 base, J shed 7 bases, and the junction held 8 bases outside the gene matches. Germline values: CDR1 MGHRA, CDR2 YSYEKL. This CDR3 contains 16 residues. The CDR3 region has the DNA TGCGCCAGCAGCCAAGTTAGACTAGCGGTTTATAATGAGCAGTTCTTC. It translates to CASSQVRLAVYNEQFF.

The V and J genes are TRBV19 and TRBJ1-1; the D is unclear. Between the trimmed V and J ends, which lost 6 bases and 0 bases, there was a span of 20 bases. CDR1 is LNHDA and CDR2 is SQIVND in the germline V gene (reference sequence). CDR3 length: 17 amino acids. This CDR3 is CASSRAEQNRLNTEAFF. The CDR3 bases are TGTGCCAGTAGCAGAGCTGAACAGAACCGCTTGAACACTGAAGCTTTCTTT.

V is TRBV28 and J is TRBJ2-7; 11 bases align to TRBD2. The CDR3 runs 14 residues. J gave up 3 bases and V 5 bases, and 3 bases lay outside the gene matches. Germline V lookup: CDR1 MDHEN, CDR2 SYDVKM. In DNA form, the CDR3 reads TGTGCCAGCAGTACTGGGACTAGCGGCTACGAGCAGTACTTC. Protein product: CASSTGTSGYEQYF.

This chain joins TRBV28 and TRBJ1-1, with a possible D match to TRBD1 (5 bases). The length of the CDR3 is 14 residues. CDR1 MDHEN and CDR2 SYDVKM come from the germline V gene. V lost 3 bases, J lost 5 bases, and 13 bases lay in between. CDR3 residues: CASSFRGGLTEAFF. In nucleotides, the CDR3 is TGTGCCAGCAGTTTCCGGGGGGGTCTGACTGAAGCTTTCTTT.

The J gene is TRBJ1-1, the V gene TRBV7-9, with D unclear. The CDR3 consists of 12 residues. Germline CDR1 SEHNR, CDR2 FQNEAQ (reference sequence). V gave up 4 bases and J gave up 1 base, with 4 bases separating them. The CDR3 nucleotides are TGTGCCAGCAGCTGGGCGAACACTGAAGCTTTCTTT. This encodes CASSWANTEAFF.